Listed below are T cell receptor beta chains from one sample, sequenced in a study of control samples from healthy donors and cancer patients. The method was immunoSEQ multiplex PCR; TCRdb's version includes in-frame clones alone and lacks a portion of them. Of about 120,000 clones listed, 93% were seen once; the top ten hold less than 3.5%. The sequenced material came from blood. Receptor source: a man aged 25 to 45 in good health. Both conserved end residues are trimmed from each CDR3. The order of the fields is V gene, J gene, CDR3 length, CDR3 protein.

>TRBV6-1|TRBJ1-2|10
ASSEGRYGYT
>TRBV18|TRBJ1-2|13
ASSDRTGANYGYT
>TRBV28|TRBJ1-1|13
ASSLLGGWNTEAF
>TRBV5-6|TRBJ2-2|14
ASSLAVSSGPGELF
>TRBV7-8|TRBJ1-4|13
ASSSEGQVNEKLF
>TRBV5-1|TRBJ1-2|10
ASSLEVGGYT
>TRBV28|TRBJ1-1|12
ASTPGRAPTEAF
>TRBV19|TRBJ1-1|12
ASSRSRGDTEAF
>TRBV7-2|TRBJ1-5|12
ASSRTGFNQPQH
>TRBV19|TRBJ1-2|13
ASAMDGTGIYGYT
>TRBV10-2|TRBJ1-6|13
ASSEPTDGNSPLH
>TRBV10-1|TRBJ1-1|14
ASSEGGGRTNTEAF
>TRBV6-1|TRBJ1-2|15
ASSERDRGQWGYGYT
>TRBV7-9|TRBJ1-1|13
ASSRPTGLVTEAF
>TRBV27|TRBJ1-4|11
ASTQSLGEKLF
>TRBV5-1|TRBJ2-2|13
ANITGVRSTGELF
>TRBV19|TRBJ1-1|13
ASSTGQMGLTEAF
>TRBV5-4|TRBJ2-6|16
ASSFDLQGASGANVLT
>TRBV10-3|TRBJ2-7|13
AISEGRNGLYEQY
>TRBV4-1|TRBJ1-5|12
ASSQVGGNQPQH
>TRBV28|TRBJ1-3|14
ASSFSATPGVGTIY
>TRBV6-6|TRBJ1-1|11
ASSPPDGGEAF